This paragraph reports one T cell receptor beta chain. The assay was immunoSEQ multiplex PCR, and TCRdb's table has in-frame clones only and misses some. The data show 310,000 or so clones, roughly 89% seen once. Recovered participants had two consecutive negative NP/OP PCR tests, healthcare professional clearance, or symptom resolution. The data stem from a study of blood T cell repertoires in COVID-19. About the study: Spain, Italy and the United States supplied samples that represented acute and convalescent COVID-19.

The CDR3 extends over 16 amino acids. Sequences were obtained from PBMCs or T cells enriched from blood (not recorded which). The chain couples TRBV21-1 to TRBJ1-2; the D call in the table, TRBD1, was not verified against the DNA. TRBV21-1 is a documented pseudogene. This clonotype originated in a woman aged 18-29 years who had recovered from COVID-19. The CDR3 loop is CASSNRQAPQQNGYTF. The CDR3 region has the DNA TGTGCCAGCAGCAATAGACAGGCCCCTCAACAGAATGGCTACACCTTC.